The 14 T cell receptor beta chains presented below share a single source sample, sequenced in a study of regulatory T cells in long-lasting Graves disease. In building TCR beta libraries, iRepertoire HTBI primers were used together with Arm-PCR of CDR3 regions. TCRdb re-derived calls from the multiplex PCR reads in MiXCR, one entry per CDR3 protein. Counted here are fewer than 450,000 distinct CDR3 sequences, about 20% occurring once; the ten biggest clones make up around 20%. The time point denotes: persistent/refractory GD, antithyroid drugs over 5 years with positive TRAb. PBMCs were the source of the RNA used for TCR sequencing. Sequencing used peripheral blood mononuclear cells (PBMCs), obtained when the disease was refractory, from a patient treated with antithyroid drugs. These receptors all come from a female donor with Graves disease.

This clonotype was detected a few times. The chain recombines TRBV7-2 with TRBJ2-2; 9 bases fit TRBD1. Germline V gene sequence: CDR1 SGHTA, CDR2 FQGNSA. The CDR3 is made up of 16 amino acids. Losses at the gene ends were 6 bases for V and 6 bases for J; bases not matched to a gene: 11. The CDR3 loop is CASRPGTGSGSGELFF. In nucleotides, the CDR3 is TGTGCCAGCAGGCCCGGGACAGGGTCGGGTTCCGGGGAGCTGTTTTTT.

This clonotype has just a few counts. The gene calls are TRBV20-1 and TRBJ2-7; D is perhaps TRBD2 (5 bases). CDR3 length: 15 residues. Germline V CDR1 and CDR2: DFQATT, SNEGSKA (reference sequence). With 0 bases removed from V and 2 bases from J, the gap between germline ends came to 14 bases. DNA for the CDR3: TGCAGTGCTAGAGATCTCCCTAAGACTACCTACGAGCAGTACTTC. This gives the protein CSARDLPKTTYEQYF.

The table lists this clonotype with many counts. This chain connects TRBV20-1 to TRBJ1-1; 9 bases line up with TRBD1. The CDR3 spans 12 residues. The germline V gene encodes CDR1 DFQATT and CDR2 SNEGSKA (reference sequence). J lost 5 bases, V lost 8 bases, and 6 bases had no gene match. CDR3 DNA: TGCAGTTACGACAGGGGGGAAACTGAAGCTTTCTTT. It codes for CSYDRGETEAFF.

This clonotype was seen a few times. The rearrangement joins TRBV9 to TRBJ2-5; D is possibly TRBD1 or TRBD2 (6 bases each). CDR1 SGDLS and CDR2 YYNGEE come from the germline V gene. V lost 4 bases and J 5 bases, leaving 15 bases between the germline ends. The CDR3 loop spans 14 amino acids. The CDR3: CASSSGGGTETQYF. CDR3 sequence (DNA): TGTGCCAGCAGCTCCGGAGGGGGAACGGAGACCCAGTACTTC.

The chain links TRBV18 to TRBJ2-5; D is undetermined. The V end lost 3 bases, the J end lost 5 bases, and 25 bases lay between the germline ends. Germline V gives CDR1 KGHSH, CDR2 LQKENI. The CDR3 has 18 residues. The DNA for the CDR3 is TGTGCCAGCTCACCTCAAAATCCCGGGCAGACATTCCTGGAGACCCAGTACTTC. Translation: CASSPQNPGQTFLETQYF.

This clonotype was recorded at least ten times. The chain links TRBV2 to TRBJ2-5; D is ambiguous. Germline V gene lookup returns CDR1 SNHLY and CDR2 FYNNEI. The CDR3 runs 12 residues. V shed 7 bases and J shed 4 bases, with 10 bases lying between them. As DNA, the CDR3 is TGTGCCAGCACCGCGAGGCGAGAGACCCAGTACTTC. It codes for CASTARRETQYF.

The CDR3 loop is CASSLAGRGNEQFF. For the CDR3, the DNA is TGTGCCAGCAGTTTAGCGGGAAGGGGCAATGAGCAGTTCTTC. The V gene is TRBV27, the J gene TRBJ2-1; TRBD2 might be the D (6 bases). This CDR3 has 14 amino acids. Germline V gives CDR1 MNHEY, CDR2 SMNVEV (reference sequence). V lost 2 bases and J lost 6, with 11 bases in between.

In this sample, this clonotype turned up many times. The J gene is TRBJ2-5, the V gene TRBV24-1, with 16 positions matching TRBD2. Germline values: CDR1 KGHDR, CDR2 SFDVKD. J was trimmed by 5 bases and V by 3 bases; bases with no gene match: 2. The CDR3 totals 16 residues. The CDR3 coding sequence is TGTGCCACCAGTGATATGGGACTAGCGGGAGGGGAGACCCAGTACTTC. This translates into CATSDMGLAGGETQYF.

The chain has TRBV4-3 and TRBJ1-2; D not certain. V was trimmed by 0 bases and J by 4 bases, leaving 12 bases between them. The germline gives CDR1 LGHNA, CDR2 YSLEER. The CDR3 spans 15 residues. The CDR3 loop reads CASSQDRPGGYGYTF. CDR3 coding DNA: TGCGCCAGCAGCCAAGATCGACCGGGCGGCTATGGCTACACCTTC.

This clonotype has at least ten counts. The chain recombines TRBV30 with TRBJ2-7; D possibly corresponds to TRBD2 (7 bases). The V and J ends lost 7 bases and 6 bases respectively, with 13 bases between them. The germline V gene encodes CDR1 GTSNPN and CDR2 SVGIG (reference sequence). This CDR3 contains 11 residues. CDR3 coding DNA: TGTGCCTCCACGGCGGGGGCCGAGCAGTACTTC. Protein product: CASTAGAEQYF.

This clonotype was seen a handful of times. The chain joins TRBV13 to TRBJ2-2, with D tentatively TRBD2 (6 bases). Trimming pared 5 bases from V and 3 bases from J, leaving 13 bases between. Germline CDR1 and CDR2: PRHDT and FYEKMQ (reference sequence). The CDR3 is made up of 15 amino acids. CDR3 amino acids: CASSGGSTDTGELFF. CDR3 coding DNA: TGTGCCAGCAGCGGGGGGAGTACGGACACCGGGGAGCTGTTTTTT.

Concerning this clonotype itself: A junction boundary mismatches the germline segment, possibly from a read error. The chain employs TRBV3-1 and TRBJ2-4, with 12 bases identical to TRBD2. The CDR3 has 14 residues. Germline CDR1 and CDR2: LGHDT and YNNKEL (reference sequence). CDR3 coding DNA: TGTGCCAGCAGCCAAGCCGGACTAGCGGGGACCTGGTTCTTC. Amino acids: CASSQAGLAGTWFF.

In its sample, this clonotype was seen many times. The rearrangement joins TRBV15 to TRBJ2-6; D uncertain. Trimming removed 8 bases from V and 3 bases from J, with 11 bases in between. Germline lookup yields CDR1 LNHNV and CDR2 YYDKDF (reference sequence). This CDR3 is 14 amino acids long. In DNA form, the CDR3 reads TGTGCCACCCAACTTTTGGGTGGGGCCAACGTCCTGACTTTC. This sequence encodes CATQLLGGANVLTF.

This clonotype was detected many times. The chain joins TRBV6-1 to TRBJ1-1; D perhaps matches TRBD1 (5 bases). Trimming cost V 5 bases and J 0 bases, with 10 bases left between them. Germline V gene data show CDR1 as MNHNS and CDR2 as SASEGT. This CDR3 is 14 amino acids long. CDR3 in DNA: TGTGCCAGCAGTCCCAGGGCCTTGAACACTGAAGCTTTCTTT. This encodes CASSPRALNTEAFF.